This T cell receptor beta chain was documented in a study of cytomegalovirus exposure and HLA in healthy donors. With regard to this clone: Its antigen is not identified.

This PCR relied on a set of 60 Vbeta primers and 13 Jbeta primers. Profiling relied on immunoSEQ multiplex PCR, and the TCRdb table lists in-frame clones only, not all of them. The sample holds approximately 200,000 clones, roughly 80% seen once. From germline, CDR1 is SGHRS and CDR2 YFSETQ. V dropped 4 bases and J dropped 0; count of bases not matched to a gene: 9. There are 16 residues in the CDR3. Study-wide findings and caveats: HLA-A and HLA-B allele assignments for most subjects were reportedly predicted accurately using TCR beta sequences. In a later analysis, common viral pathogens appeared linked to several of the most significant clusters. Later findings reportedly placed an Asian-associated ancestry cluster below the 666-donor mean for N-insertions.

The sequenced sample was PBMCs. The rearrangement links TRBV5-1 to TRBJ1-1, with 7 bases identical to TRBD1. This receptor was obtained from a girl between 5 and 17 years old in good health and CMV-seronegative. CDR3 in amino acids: CASSPGQQTMNTEAFF. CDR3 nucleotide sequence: TGCGCCAGCAGCCCGGGACAGCAGACAATGAACACTGAAGCTTTCTTT.